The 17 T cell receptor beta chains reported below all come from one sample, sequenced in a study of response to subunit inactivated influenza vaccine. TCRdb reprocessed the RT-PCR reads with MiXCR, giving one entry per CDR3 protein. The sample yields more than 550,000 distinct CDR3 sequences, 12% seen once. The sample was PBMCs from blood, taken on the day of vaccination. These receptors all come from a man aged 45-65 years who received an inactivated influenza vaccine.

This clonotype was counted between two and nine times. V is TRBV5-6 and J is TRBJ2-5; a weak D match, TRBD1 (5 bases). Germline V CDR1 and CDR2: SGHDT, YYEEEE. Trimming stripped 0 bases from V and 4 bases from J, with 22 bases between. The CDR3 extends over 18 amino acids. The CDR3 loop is CASSLERPGSSIPETQYF. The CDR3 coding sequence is TGTGCCAGCAGCTTGGAACGGCCAGGGTCTTCTATCCCAGAGACCCAGTACTTC.

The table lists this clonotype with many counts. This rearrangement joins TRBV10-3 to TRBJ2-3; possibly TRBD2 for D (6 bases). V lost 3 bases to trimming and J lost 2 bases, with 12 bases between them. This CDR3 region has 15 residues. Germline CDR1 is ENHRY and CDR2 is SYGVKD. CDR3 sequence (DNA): TGTGCCATCAGTGAACCGGGACTTACCACAGATACGCAGTATTTT. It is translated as CAISEPGLTTDTQYF.

CDR3 in amino acids: CSARRLAQLETQYF. The CDR3 bases are TGCAGTGCTAGGCGACTAGCTCAGCTGGAGACCCAGTACTTC. The V call is TRBV20-1, the J call TRBJ2-5; 7 bases are a match to TRBD2. Unmatched junction bases numbered 9, after V lost 3 bases and J lost 5 bases. The CDR3 spans 14 residues. Germline-derived CDR1 and CDR2 are DFQATT and SNEGSKA (reference sequence).

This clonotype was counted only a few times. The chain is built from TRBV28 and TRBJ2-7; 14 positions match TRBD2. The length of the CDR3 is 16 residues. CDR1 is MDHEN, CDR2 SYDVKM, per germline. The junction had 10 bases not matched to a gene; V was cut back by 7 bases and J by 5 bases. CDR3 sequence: CASNSGGTSGRHEQYF. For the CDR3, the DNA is TGTGCCAGCAACTCAGGGGGGACTAGCGGGAGACACGAGCAGTACTTC.

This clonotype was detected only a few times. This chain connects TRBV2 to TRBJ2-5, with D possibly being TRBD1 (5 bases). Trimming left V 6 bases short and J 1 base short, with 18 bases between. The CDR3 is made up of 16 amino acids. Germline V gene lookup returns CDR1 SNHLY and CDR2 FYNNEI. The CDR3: CASRGVIQGPQETQYF. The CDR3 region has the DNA TGTGCCAGCAGGGGCGTAATTCAGGGTCCCCAAGAGACCCAGTACTTC.

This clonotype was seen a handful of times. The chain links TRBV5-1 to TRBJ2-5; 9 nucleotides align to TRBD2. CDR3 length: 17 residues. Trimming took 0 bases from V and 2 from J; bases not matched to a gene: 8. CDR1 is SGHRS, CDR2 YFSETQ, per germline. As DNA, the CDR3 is TGCGCCAGCAGCTTGGCGCCTAGCGGGGCCTCTCAAGAGACCCAGTACTTC. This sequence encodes CASSLAPSGASQETQYF.

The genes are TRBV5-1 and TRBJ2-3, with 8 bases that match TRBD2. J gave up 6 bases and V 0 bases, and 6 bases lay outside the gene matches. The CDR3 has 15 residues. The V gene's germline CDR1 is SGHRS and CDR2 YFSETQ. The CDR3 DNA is TGCGCCAGCAGCTTGGCCTGGCGGGGGGCCGATACGCAGTATTTT. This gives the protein CASSLAWRGADTQYF.

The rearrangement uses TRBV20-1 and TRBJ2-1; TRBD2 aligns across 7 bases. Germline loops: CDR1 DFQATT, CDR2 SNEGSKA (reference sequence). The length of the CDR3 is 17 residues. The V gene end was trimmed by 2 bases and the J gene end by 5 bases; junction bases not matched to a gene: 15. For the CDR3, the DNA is TGCAGTGCTAGACCCACTTTCGAGGGAGGGCCCCACAATGAGCAGTTCTTC. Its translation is CSARPTFEGGPHNEQFF.

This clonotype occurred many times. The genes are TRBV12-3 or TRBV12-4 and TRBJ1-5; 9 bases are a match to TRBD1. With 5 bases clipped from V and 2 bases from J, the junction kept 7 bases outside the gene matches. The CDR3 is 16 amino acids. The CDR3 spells CASSDGTGFGNQPQHF. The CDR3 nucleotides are TGTGCCAGCAGTGATGGGACAGGGTTCGGCAATCAGCCCCAGCATTTT.

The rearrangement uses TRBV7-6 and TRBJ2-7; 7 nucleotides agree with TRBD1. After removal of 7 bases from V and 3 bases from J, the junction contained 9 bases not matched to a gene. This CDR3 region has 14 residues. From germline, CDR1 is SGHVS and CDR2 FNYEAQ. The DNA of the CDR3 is TGTGCCAGCAACAGGGGCCCGAGTGACTACGAGCAGTACTTC. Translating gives CASNRGPSDYEQYF.

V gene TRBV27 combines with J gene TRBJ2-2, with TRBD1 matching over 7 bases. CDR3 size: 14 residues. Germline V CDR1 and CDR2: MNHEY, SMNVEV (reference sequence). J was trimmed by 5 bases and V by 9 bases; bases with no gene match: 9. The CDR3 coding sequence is TGTGCCAGTTCATCAGGGGGATGGACCGGGGAGCTGTTTTTT. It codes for CASSSGGWTGELFF.

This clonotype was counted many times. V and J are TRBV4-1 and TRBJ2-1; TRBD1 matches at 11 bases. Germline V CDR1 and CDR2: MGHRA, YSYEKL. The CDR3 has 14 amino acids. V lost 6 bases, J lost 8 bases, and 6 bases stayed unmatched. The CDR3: CASRRTGGFDEQFF. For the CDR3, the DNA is TGCGCCAGCAGGAGGACAGGGGGCTTCGATGAGCAGTTCTTC.

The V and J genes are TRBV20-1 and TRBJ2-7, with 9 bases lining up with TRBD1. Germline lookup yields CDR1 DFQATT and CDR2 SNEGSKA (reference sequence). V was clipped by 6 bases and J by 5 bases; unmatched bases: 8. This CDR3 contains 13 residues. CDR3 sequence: CSANRGQGNEQYF. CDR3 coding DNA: TGCAGTGCGAACAGGGGGCAAGGCAACGAGCAGTACTTC.

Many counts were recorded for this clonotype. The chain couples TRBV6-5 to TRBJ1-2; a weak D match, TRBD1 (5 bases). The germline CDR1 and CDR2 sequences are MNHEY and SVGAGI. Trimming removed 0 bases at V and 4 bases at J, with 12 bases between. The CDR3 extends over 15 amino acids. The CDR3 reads CASSYSPQAGYGYTF. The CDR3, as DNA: TGTGCCAGCAGTTACTCCCCACAGGCGGGCTATGGCTACACCTTC.

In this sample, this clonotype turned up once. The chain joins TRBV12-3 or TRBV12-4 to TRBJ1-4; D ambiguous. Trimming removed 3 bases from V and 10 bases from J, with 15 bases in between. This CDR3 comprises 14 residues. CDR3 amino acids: CASSFRQFSGKLFF. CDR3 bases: TGTGCCAGCAGTTTCCGCCAGTTCAGTGGAAAACTGTTTTTT.

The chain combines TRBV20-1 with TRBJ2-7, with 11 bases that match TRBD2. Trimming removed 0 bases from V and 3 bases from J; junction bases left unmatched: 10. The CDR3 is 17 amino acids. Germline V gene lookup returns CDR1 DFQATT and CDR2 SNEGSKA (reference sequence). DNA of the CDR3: TGCAGTGCTAGAGATCGGCGACTAGCGGGGAAACACTACGAGCAGTACTTC. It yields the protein CSARDRRLAGKHYEQYF.

The CDR3 DNA is TGTGCCAGGAGCCCCGACAGGACGTATGGCTACACCTTC. Translating it yields CARSPDRTYGYTF. The rearrangement links TRBV19 to TRBJ1-2, with D possibly matching TRBD1 (6 bases). The V end lost 9 bases, the J end lost 5 bases, and 16 bases lay between the germline ends. Germline V gene data show CDR1 as LNHDA and CDR2 as SQIVND (reference sequence). This CDR3 spans 13 amino acids. The whole variable domain, filled in from reference TRBV19 and TRBJ1-2, reads DGGITQSPKYLFRKEGQNVTLSCEQNLNHDAMYWYRQDPGQGLRLIYYSQIVNDFQKGDIAEGYSVSREKKESFPLTVTSAQKNPTAFYLCARSPDRTYGYTFGSGTRLTVV.